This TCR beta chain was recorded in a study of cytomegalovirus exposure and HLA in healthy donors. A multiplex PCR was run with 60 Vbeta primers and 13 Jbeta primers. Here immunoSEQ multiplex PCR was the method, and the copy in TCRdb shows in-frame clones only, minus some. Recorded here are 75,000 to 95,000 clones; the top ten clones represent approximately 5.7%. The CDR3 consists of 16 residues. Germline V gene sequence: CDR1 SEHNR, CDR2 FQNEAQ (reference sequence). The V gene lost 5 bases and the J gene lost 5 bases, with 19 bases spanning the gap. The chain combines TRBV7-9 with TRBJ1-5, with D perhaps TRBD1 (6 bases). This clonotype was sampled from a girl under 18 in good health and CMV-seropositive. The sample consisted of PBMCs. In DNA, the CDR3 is TGTGCCAGCAGCCAAGGGGGGGCGACCCTGGATCAGCCCCAGCATTTT. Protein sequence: CASSQGGATLDQPQHF.